These 19 T cell receptor beta chains originate from one sample sequenced in a study of lymphopenia after photon versus proton radiotherapy. Sequenced by immunoSEQ multiplex PCR; TCRdb stores in-frame clones only, minus some. The data show fewer than 7,500 clones, with 93% seen just once and around 1.6% held by the top ten. Sequenced material: peripheral blood, taken from a patient treated with photon-based radiotherapy. These receptors all come from a woman in her 50s with cholangiocarcinoma.

The chain has TRBV7-2 and TRBJ1-5; D unresolved. This CDR3 is 15 amino acids long. V lost 1 base and J 2 bases, leaving 9 bases between the germline ends. Germline CDR1 reads SGHTA; CDR2 reads FQGNSA. In DNA form, the CDR3 reads TGTGCCAGCAGCTTAGGAGGTGCGGGCAATCAGCCCCAGCATTTT. Translated, it gives CASSLGGAGNQPQHF.

The V and J genes are TRBV4-1 and TRBJ2-3; 7 positions match TRBD2. J lost 0 bases, V lost 4 bases, and 13 bases had no gene match. Germline V lookup: CDR1 MGHRA, CDR2 YSYEKL. The CDR3 consists of 18 residues. The CDR3: CASSRLQGGGGSTDTQYF. The CDR3 DNA follows: TGCGCCAGCAGCCGCCTGCAGGGCGGCGGGGGTAGCACAGATACGCAGTATTTT.

This clone was seen only once. This chain joins TRBV15 and TRBJ2-7; D is perhaps TRBD2 (5 bases). V lost 0 bases and J lost 2, with 11 bases in between. In germline, CDR1 is LNHNV, CDR2 YYDKDF (reference sequence). The length of the CDR3 is 15 residues. The CDR3 reads CATSRDFAGTYEQYF. CDR3 bases: TGTGCCACCAGCAGAGATTTTGCCGGGACCTACGAGCAGTACTTC.

The chain has TRBV7-2 and TRBJ1-1; D is ambiguous. The V gene lost 1 base and the J gene lost 4 bases, with 13 bases spanning the gap. Germline CDR1 and CDR2: SGHTA and FQGNSA. The CDR3 totals 15 residues. CDR3 region: CASSLGGRMSTEAFF. Here the CDR3 DNA reads TGTGCCAGCAGCTTAGGTGGTAGGATGAGCACTGAAGCTTTCTTT.

V and J are TRBV7-2 and TRBJ2-2; 14 bases are shared with TRBD2. The junction had 5 bases not matched to a gene; V was cut back by 5 bases and J by 0 bases. CDR1 and CDR2 from the germline V gene are SGHTA and FQGNSA. This CDR3 has 18 amino acids. The CDR3 protein is CASSPRLAGGPNTGELFF. The CDR3 bases are TGTGCCAGCAGCCCGCGACTAGCGGGGGGGCCGAACACCGGGGAGCTGTTTTTT.

The genes are TRBV19 and TRBJ1-1, with D possibly TRBD1 on 5 matching bases. CDR1 and CDR2 (germline): LNHDA, SQIVND (reference sequence). V lost 8 bases, J lost 0 bases, and 16 bases lay in between. CDR3 length: 15 amino acids. The CDR3 sequence is CASVGEFPMNTEAFF. In nucleotides, the CDR3 is TGTGCCAGTGTGGGGGAGTTCCCAATGAACACTGAAGCTTTCTTT.

The table lists this clone with a few counts. This chain connects TRBV27 to TRBJ1-6; D is unresolved. Germline V gene data show CDR1 as MNHEY and CDR2 as SMNVEV (reference sequence). The CDR3 loop spans 16 amino acids. Between the trimmed V and J ends, which lost 3 bases and 7 bases, there was a span of 16 bases. The CDR3 sequence is CASSFWSSWGNSPLHF. The DNA for the CDR3 is TGTGCCAGCAGTTTTTGGTCTTCCTGGGGAAATTCACCCCTCCACTTT.

The V and J genes are TRBV6-6 and TRBJ1-2, with D maybe TRBD1 (5 bases). V lost 7 bases to trimming and J lost 8 bases, with 20 bases between them. The germline V gene encodes CDR1 MNHNY and CDR2 SVGAGI (reference sequence). The CDR3 spans 14 residues. CDR3 DNA: TGTGCCAGCACCCCAGGGCAGGGAAAAGGCGGCTACACCTTC. The encoded protein is CASTPGQGKGGYTF.

The chain links TRBV18 to TRBJ2-5; 7 bases are shared with TRBD1. With 2 bases clipped from V and 0 bases from J, the junction kept 0 bases outside the gene matches. The CDR3 is 14 amino acids. Germline loops: CDR1 KGHSH, CDR2 LQKENI. DNA of the CDR3: TGTGCCAGCTCACCAAGGGGGCACCAAGAGACCCAGTACTTC. Its translation is CASSPRGHQETQYF.

The CDR3 reads CASSSLDSYYNSPLHF. The CDR3 DNA sequence: TGTGCCAGTAGTAGCTTGGACAGCTACTATAATTCACCCCTCCACTTT. The rearrangement links TRBV19 to TRBJ1-6; the D gene is possibly TRBD1 (6 bases). The V gene lost 4 bases and the J gene lost 3 bases, with 13 bases spanning the gap. The CDR3 extends over 16 amino acids. Germline CDR1 reads LNHDA; CDR2 reads SQIVND (reference sequence).

V usage is TRBV18 and J usage is TRBJ1-1, with unresolved D. CDR1 is KGHSH and CDR2 is LQKENI in the germline V gene. The CDR3 consists of 13 residues. Trimming took 0 bases from V and 10 from J, leaving 12 bases between them. The CDR3 here is CASSPPSTGRAFF. The CDR3 nucleotides are TGTGCCAGCTCACCACCCTCCACGGGGAGAGCTTTCTTT. The entire variable domain, with the rest obtained from reference TRBV18 and TRBJ1-1, is as follows: NAGVMQNPRHLVRRRGQEARLRCSPMKGHSHVYWYRQLPEEGLKFMVYLQKENIIDESGMPKERFSAEFPKEGPSILRIQQVVRGDSAAYFCASSPPSTGRAFFGQGTRLTVV.

V and J are TRBV5-6 and TRBJ2-3, with D unresolved. From germline, CDR1 is SGHDT and CDR2 YYEEEE. The V gene lost 3 bases and the J gene lost 2 bases, with 7 bases spanning the gap. This CDR3 has 13 amino acids. The CDR3 DNA follows: TGTGCCAGCAGCTGGCGTGACACAGATACGCAGTATTTT. It yields the protein CASSWRDTDTQYF. Full variable domain (missing parts from reference TRBV5-6 and TRBJ2-3): DAGVTQSPTHLIKTRGQQVTLRCSPKSGHDTVSWYQQALGQGPQFIFQYYEEEERQRGNFPDRFSGHQFPNYSSELNVNALLLGDSALYLCASSWRDTDTQYFGPGTRLTVL.

This sequence joins TRBV5-1 and TRBJ2-5; the D is unclear. The V and J ends lost 6 bases and 1 base respectively, with 16 bases between them. The CDR3 length is 15 residues. The germline CDR1 and CDR2 sequences are SGHRS and YFSETQ. CDR3 in amino acids: CASTLRKNFQETQYF. The CDR3 bases are TGCGCCAGCACCCTGAGGAAAAATTTCCAAGAGACCCAGTACTTC.

V is TRBV7-9 and J is TRBJ2-3; tentative D call: TRBD1 (6 bases). The CDR3 totals 19 residues. Germline V gene lookup returns CDR1 SEHNR and CDR2 FQNEAQ (reference sequence). Trimming cost V 4 bases and J 1 base, with 24 bases left between them. The CDR3 DNA is TGTGCCAGCAGCTCAGGGGCCTATATTTTTACTCCTGGCACAGATACGCAGTATTTT. Protein: CASSSGAYIFTPGTDTQYF.

The chain couples TRBV2 to TRBJ2-2; D possibly corresponds to TRBD1 (6 bases). The germline V gene has CDR1 SNHLY and CDR2 FYNNEI. The CDR3 runs 15 residues. V was shortened by 4 bases and J by 4 bases, with 13 bases between the two germline ends. The CDR3: CASSAVKGGTGELFF. CDR3 DNA: TGTGCCAGCAGTGCGGTAAAAGGGGGCACCGGGGAGCTGTTTTTT.

A single count supports this clone. The chain combines TRBV6-6 with TRBJ1-3; 11 nucleotides agree with TRBD1. Germline assignment: CDR1 MNHNY and CDR2 SVGAGI (reference sequence). V dropped 5 bases and J dropped 0; count of bases not matched to a gene: 0. CDR3 length: 15 amino acids. The CDR3 DNA reads TGTGCCAGCAGTGGGACAGGGGGCTCTGGAAACACCATATATTTT. Amino acids: CASSGTGGSGNTIYF.

The genes are TRBV27 and TRBJ2-5; D remains unclear. This CDR3 has 17 amino acids. V gave up 5 bases and J gave up 0 bases, with 19 bases separating them. Germline assignment: CDR1 MNHEY and CDR2 SMNVEV (reference sequence). In DNA form, the CDR3 reads TGTGCCAGCAGTCTGAAAGCTTTCTCGGTGTACCAAGAGACCCAGTACTTC. Its protein is CASSLKAFSVYQETQYF.

The rearrangement links TRBV19 to TRBJ1-2; a weak D match, TRBD1 (6 bases). Looked up from germline, CDR1 is LNHDA and CDR2 is SQIVND (reference sequence). This CDR3 has 14 residues. V was cut by 6 bases and J by 5 bases, with 16 bases left in between. The CDR3 here is CASSPGGQSYGYTF. As DNA, the CDR3 is TGTGCCAGTAGCCCCGGAGGACAGTCGTATGGCTACACCTTC. The complete variable domain, with remaining parts taken from reference TRBV19 and TRBJ1-2, reads DGGITQSPKYLFRKEGQNVTLSCEQNLNHDAMYWYRQDPGQGLRLIYYSQIVNDFQKGDIAEGYSVSREKKESFPLTVTSAQKNPTAFYLCASSPGGQSYGYTFGSGTRLTVV.

The chain recombines TRBV5-4 with TRBJ1-1; D uncertain. V was shortened by 4 bases and J by 6 bases, with 16 bases between the two germline ends. Germline-derived CDR1 and CDR2 are SGHNT and YYREEE (reference sequence). The CDR3 length is 14 residues. The CDR3 coding sequence is TGTGCCAGCAGCACCAGAAGGCGGCCAGCTGAAGCTTTCTTT. Translated, it gives CASSTRRRPAEAFF.